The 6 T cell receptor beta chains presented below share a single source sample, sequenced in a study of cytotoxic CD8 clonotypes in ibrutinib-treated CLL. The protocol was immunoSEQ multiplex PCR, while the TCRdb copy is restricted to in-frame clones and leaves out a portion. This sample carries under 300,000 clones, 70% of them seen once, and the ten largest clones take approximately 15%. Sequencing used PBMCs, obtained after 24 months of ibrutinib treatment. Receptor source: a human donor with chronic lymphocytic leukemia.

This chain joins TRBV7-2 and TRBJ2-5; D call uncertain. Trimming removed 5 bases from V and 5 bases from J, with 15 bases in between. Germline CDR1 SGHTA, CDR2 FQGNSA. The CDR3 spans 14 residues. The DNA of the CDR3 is TGTGCCAGCAGCCCCCGGCCCCGGACGGAGACCCAGTACTTC. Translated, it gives CASSPRPRTETQYF.

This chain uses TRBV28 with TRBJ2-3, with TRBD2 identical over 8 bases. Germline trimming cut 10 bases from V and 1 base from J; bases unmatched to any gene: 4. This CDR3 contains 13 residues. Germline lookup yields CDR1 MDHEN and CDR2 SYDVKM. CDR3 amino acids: CATVTSGTDTQYF. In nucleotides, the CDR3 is TGTGCCACCGTGACTAGCGGCACAGATACGCAGTATTTT.

CDR3 DNA: TGTGCCAGCAGTTCCACAGGGGGGGATCAGCCCCAGCATTTT. Protein sequence: CASSSTGGDQPQHF. The V gene is TRBV7-6, the J gene TRBJ1-5; TRBD1 agrees at 8 bases. The CDR3 covers 14 residues. Germline V gene sequence: CDR1 SGHVS, CDR2 FNYEAQ. With V trimmed by 6 bases and J by 5 bases, 6 bases remained unmatched.

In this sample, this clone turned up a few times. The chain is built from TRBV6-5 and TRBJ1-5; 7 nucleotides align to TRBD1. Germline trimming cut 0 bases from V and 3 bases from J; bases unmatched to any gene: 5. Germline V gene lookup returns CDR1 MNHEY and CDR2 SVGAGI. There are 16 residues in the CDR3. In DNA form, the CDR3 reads TGTGCCAGCAGTTACTCGTCGGGACAGACCAATCAGCCCCAGCATTTT. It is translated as CASSYSSGQTNQPQHF.

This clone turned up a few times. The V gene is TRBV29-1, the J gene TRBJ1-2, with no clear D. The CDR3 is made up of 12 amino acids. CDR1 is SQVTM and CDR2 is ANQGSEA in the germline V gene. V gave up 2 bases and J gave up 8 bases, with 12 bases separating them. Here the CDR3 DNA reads TGCAGCGTTGAAACGGGAACTTGGGGCTACACCTTC. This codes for CSVETGTWGYTF.

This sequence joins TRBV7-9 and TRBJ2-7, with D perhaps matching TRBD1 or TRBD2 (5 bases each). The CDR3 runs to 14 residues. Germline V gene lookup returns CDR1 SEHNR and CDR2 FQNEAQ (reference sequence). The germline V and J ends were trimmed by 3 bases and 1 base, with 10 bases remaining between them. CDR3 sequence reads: CASSFGTTSYEQYF. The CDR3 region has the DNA TGTGCCAGCAGCTTCGGGACGACGTCCTACGAGCAGTACTTC.